This record looks at one T cell receptor (beta chain) sequence and its context. Its antigen is unknown. The sample is drawn from a study of blood T cells in healthy people across ages. Study-wide findings and caveats: Per million T cells, the diversity of TCR beta decreased roughly linearly as age advanced.

Trimming removed 0 bases from V and 4 bases from J; junction bases left unmatched: 8. This CDR3 is 16 amino acids long. CDR1 SGHVS and CDR2 FQNEAQ come from the germline V gene. Combining a sample-barcoded 5' primer with a J-beta primer mix, a second PCR ran for roughly 7 to 11 cycles. TCRdb passed the 5' RACE reads through MiXCR, listing each CDR3 protein once. Altogether 1.5 million to 2 million distinct CDR3 sequences are present, about two fifths being singletons, with the ten largest covering about 21%. This TCR was recovered from a human donor in good health. The rearrangement uses TRBV7-8 and TRBJ2-7; 8 nucleotides match TRBD2. Sequencing input: blood. The CDR3: CASSLAPPGLGYEQYF. The DNA of the CDR3 is TGTGCCAGCAGCTTAGCCCCCCCGGGACTAGGGTACGAGCAGTACTTC.